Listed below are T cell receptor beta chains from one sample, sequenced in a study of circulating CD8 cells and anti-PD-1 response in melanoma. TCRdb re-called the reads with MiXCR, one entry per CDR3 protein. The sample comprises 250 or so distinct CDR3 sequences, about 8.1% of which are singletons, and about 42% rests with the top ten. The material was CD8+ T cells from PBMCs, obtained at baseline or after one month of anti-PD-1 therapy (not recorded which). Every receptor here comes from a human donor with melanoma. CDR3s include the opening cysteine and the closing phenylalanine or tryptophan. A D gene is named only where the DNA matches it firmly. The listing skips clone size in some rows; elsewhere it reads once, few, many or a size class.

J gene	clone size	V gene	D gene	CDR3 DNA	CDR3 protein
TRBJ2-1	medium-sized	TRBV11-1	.	TGTGCCAGCAGCTTAGGGGGAAGGGGCAATGAGCAGTTCTTC	CASSLGGRGNEQFF
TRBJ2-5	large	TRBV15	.	TGTGCCACCAGTATCGGAGGTACAGGGTACCAAGAGACCCAGTACTTC	CATSIGGTGYQETQYF
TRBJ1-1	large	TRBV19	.	TGTGCCAGTAGTATCGGGGAGATAGGGAGCACTTTCTTT	CASSIGEIGSTFF
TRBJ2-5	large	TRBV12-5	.	TGTGCTAGTGCCGCCGTGGACGGACAAGAGACCCAGTACTTC	CASAAVDGQETQYF
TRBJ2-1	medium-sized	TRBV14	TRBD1	TGTGCCAGCAGCCTTCGGACAGGGGGCAAGAAAAACAATGAGCAGTTCTTC	CASSLRTGGKKNNEQFF
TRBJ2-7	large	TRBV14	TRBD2	TGTGCCAGCAGCCACGCACATCTTACCGGGACTAGCGGGGGAAGTGGCTACGAGCAGTACTTC	CASSHAHLTGTSGGSGYEQYF
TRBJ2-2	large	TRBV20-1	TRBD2	TGCAGTGCTAGCCCTAGCGGGGGGCGGGTCACCGGGGAGCTGTTTTTT	CSASPSGGRVTGELFF
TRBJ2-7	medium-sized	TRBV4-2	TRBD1	TGTGCCAGCAGCCCATCTACTGGACAGGTCAGGACGATATACGAGCAGTACTTC	CASSPSTGQVRTIYEQYF
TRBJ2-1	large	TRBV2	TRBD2	TGTGCCAGCAGCGCCGGGACTAGTCGGAACAATGAGCAGTTCTTC	CASSAGTSRNNEQFF
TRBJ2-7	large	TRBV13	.	TGTGCCAGCAGCCTACACAGGGAGCAGTACTTC	CASSLHREQYF
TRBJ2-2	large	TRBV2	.	TGTGCCAGCATGCCATTTGCAGGGGAGCTGTTTTTT	CASMPFAGELFF
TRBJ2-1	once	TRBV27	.	TGTGCCAGCAGTTTATACGGATACGGGGCCTACAATGAGCAGTTCTTC	CASSLYGYGAYNEQFF
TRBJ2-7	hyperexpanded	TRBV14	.	TGTGCCAGCAGCCTGCTGGATAAGAAAATAGCCTACGAGCAGTACTTC	CASSLLDKKIAYEQYF
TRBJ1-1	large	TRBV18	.	TGTGCCAGCTCACCGGCAGGGTACGGGGTCACTGAAGCTTTCTTT	CASSPAGYGVTEAFF
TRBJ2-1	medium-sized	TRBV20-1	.	TGCAGTGCTAGAGATTGGGGCGCTGAGCAGTTCTTC	CSARDWGAEQFF
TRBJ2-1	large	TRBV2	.	TGTGCCAGCAGTGATCCGGGGGCCTCCTACAATGAGCAGTTCTTC	CASSDPGASYNEQFF
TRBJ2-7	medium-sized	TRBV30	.	TGTGCCTGGTGGGCTGTCCCCTACGAGCAGTACTTC	CAWWAVPYEQYF
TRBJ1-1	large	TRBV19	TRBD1	TGTGCCAGTAATCAGGGGGCCACTGAAGCTTTCTTT	CASNQGATEAFF
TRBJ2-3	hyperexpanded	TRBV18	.	TGTGCCAGCTCACCACTAGGCACAGATACGCAGTATTTT	CASSPLGTDTQYF
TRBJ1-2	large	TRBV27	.	TGTGCCAGCAGTGGCGGACAGACTTACTATGGCTACACCTTC	CASSGGQTYYGYTF
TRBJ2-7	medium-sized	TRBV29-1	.	TGCAGCGTTGAAGGTCGGGACCCCTTAGGGGCCTACGAGCAGTACTTC	CSVEGRDPLGAYEQYF
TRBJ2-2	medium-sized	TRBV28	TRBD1	TGTGCCAGCAGCCCCCGAGGGGGGACAGGGGCAGGGGAGCTGTTTTTT	CASSPRGGTGAGELFF
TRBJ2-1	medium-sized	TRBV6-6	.	TGTGCCAGCAGTCCTCCCGCGGTGAGCTCCTACAATGAGCAGTTCTTC	CASSPPAVSSYNEQFF
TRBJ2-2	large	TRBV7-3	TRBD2	TGTGCCAGCAGTTCCTTAGCGGGGGCCACCGGGGAGCTGTTTTTT	CASSSLAGATGELFF
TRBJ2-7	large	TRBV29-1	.	TGCAGCGTTTTACAGGATTTATACTACGAGCAGTACTTC	CSVLQDLYYEQYF
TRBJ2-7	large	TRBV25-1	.	TGTGCCAGCAGTGAAAAGGACGAGCAGTACTTC	CASSEKDEQYF
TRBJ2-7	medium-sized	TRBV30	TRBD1	TGTGCCTGGAGCCCATTCAGGGGGAGCTCCTACGAGCAGTACTTC	CAWSPFRGSSYEQYF
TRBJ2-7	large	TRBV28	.	TGTGCCAGCACAACGCCAGCGTCTGGCGAGCAGTACTTC	CASTTPASGEQYF
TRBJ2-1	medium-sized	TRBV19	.	TGTGCCAGTAGTCCCCCGCAGGTCCGAGGCGGCGAGCAGTTCTTC	CASSPPQVRGGEQFF
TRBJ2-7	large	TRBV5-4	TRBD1	TGTGCCAGCAGCCCCCGGGACAGGAGCTCCTACGAGCAGTACTTC	CASSPRDRSSYEQYF
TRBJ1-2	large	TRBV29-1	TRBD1	TGCAGCGTTGGACAGGGAGGGGTCTATGGCTACACCTTC	CSVGQGGVYGYTF
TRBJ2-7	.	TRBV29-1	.	TGCAGCGCCTGGGCTGCCTACGAGCAGTACTTC	CSAWAAYEQYF
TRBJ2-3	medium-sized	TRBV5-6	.	TGTGCCAGCAGCTTGGTAGGGAAGGCAGATACGCAGTATTTT	CASSLVGKADTQYF
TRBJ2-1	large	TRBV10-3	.	TGTGCCATCAGTGAGTCGACGCAGAATTCCTACAATGAGCAGTTCTTC	CAISESTQNSYNEQFF
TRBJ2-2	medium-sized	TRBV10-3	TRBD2	TGTGCCATCAGTGACGCCGGCGGGGGGGCAGGCGGGGAGCTGTTTTTT	CAISDAGGGAGGELFF
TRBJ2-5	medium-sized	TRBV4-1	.	TGCGCCAGCAGCCAAGAGGGAGCGAGTACGGAGACCCAGTACTTC	CASSQEGASTETQYF
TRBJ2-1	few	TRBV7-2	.	TGCGCCAGCAGCTCCGGCCCGGGGGCCTACAATGAGCAGTTCTTC	CASSSGPGAYNEQFF
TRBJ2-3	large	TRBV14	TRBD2	TGTGCCAGCAGCGCCACTTTAGCGGGGGGGCCTGATACGCAGTATTTT	CASSATLAGGPDTQYF
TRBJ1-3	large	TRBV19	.	TGTGCCAGTAGTATGAATATGCGGCTAACTGGAAACACCATATATTTT	CASSMNMRLTGNTIYF
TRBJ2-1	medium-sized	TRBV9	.	TGTGCCAGCAGCGTATTAATGCGGGATACTGAGCAGTTCTTC	CASSVLMRDTEQFF